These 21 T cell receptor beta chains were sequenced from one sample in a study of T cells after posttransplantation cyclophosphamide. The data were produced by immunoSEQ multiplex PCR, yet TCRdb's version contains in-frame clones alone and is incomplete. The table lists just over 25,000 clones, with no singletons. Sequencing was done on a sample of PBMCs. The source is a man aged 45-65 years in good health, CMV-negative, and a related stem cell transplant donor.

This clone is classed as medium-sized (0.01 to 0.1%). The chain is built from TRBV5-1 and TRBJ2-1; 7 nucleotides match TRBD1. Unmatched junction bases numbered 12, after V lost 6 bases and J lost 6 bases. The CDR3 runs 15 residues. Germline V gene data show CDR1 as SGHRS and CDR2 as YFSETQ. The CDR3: CASNPFGQVGNEQFF. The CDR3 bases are TGCGCCAGCAACCCATTCGGACAGGTGGGCAATGAGCAGTTCTTC.

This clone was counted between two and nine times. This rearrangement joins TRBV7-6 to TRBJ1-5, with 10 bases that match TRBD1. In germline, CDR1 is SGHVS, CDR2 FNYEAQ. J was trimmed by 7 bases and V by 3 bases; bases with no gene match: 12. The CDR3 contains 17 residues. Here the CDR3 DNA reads TGTGCCAGCAGCTTGGGATCCGGGACAGGGGTTGGCCAGCCCCAGCATTTT. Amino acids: CASSLGSGTGVGQPQHF.

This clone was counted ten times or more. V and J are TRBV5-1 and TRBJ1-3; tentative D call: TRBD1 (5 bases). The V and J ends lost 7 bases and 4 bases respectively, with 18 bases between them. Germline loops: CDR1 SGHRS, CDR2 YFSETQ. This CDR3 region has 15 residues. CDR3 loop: CASGTTQGSGNTIYF. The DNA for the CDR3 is TGCGCCAGCGGCACAACTCAGGGTTCCGGAAACACCATATATTTT.

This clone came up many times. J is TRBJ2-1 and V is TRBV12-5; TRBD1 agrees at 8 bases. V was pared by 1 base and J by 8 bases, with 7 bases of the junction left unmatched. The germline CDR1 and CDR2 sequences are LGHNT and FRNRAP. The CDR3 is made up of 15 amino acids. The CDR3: CASGLGQGARDEQFF. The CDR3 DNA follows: TGTGCTAGTGGTTTGGGCCAGGGGGCGCGGGATGAGCAGTTCTTC.

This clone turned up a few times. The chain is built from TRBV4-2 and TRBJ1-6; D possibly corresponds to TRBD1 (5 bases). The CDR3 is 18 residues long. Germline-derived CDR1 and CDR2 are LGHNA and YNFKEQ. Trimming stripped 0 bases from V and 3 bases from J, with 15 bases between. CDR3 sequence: CASSQDASGRGYNSPLHF. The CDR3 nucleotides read TGTGCCAGCAGCCAAGACGCGTCCGGGAGGGGCTATAATTCACCCCTCCACTTT.

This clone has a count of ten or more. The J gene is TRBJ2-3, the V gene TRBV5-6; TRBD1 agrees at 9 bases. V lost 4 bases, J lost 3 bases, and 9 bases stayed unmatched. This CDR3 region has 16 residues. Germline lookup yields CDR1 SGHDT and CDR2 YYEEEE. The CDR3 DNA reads TGTGCCAGCAGCACCCAACAGGGGGCTCCTACAGATACGCAGTATTTT. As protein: CASSTQQGAPTDTQYF.

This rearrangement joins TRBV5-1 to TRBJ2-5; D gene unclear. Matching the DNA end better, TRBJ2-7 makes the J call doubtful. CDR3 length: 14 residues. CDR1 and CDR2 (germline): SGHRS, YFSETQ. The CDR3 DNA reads TGCGCCAGCAGCTTTACTTGGAGCTCCTACGAGCAGTACTTC. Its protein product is CASSFTWSSYEQYF.

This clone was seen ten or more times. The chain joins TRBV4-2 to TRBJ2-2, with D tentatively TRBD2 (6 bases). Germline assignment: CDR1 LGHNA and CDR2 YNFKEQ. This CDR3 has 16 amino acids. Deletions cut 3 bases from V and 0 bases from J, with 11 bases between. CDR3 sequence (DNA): TGTGCCAGCAGCCAGGACTATTTAGCGAACACCGGGGAGCTGTTTTTT. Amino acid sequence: CASSQDYLANTGELFF.

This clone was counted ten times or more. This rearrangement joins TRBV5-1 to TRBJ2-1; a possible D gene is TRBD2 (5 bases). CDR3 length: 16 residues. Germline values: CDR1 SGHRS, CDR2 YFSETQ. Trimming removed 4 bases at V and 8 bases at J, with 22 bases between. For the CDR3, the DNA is TGCGCCAGCAGCCCGTCACCGGGATGGGCGAGCGATGAGCAGTTCTTC. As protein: CASSPSPGWASDEQFF.

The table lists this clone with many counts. CDR3 in DNA: TGTGCCAGCAGTTTCTTCCCACGGACTAGCGGGGGGACAGATACGCAGTATTTT. Its translation is CASSFFPRTSGGTDTQYF. The chain couples TRBV27 to TRBJ2-3; the match to TRBD2 covers 14 bases. The J segment lost 3 bases and the V segment lost 3 bases, leaving 8 bases of the junction unmatched. The germline V gene has CDR1 MNHEY and CDR2 SMNVEV (reference sequence). The CDR3 loop spans 18 amino acids.

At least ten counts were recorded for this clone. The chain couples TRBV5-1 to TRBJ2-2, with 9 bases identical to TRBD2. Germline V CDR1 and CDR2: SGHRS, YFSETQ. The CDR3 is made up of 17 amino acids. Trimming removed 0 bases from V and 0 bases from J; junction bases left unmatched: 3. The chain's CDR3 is CASSLGTSAANTGELFF. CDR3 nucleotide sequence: TGCGCCAGCAGCTTGGGGACTAGCGCCGCGAACACCGGGGAGCTGTTTTTT. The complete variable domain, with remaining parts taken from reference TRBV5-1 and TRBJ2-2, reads KAGVTQTPRYLIKTRGQQVTLSCSPISGHRSVSWYQQTPGQGLQFLFEYFSETQRNKGNFPGRFSGRQFSNSRSEMNVSTLELGDSALYLCASSLGTSAANTGELFFGEGSRLTVL.

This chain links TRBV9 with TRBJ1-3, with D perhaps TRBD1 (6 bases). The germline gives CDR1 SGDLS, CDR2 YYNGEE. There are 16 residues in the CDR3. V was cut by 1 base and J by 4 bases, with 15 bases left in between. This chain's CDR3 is CASSVRGGASGNTIYF. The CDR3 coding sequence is TGTGCCAGCAGCGTAAGGGGGGGGGCGAGCGGAAACACCATATATTTT.

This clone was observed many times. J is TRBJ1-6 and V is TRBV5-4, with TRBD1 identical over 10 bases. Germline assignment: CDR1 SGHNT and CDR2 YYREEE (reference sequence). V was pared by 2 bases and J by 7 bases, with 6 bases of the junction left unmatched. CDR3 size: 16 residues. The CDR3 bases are TGTGCCAGCAGCTTACCGGGACAGGGGCCCAATTCACCCCTCCACTTT. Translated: CASSLPGQGPNSPLHF.

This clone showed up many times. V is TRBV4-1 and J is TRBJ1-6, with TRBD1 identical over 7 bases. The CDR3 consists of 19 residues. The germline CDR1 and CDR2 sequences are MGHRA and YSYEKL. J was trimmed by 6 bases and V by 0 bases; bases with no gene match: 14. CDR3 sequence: CASSQDPSLAGGPNSPLHF. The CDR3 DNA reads TGCGCCAGCAGCCAAGACCCCTCCTTGGCAGGGGGTCCTAATTCACCCCTCCACTTT.

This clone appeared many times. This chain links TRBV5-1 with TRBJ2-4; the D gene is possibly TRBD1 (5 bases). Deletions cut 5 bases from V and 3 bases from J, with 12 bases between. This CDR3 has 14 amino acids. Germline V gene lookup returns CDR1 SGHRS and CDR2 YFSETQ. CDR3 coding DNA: TGCGCCAGCAGTCCAGGGATGGGCAAAAACATTCAGTACTTC. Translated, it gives CASSPGMGKNIQYF. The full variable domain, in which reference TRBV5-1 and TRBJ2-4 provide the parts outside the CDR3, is KAGVTQTPRYLIKTRGQQVTLSCSPISGHRSVSWYQQTPGQGLQFLFEYFSETQRNKGNFPGRFSGRQFSNSRSEMNVSTLELGDSALYLCASSPGMGKNIQYFGAGTRLSVL.

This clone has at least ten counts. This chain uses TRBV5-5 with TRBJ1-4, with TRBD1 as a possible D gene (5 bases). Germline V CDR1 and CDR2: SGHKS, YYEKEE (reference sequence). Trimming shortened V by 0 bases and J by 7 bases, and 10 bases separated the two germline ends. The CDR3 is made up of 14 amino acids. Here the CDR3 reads CASSLGVGGEKLFF. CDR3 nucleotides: TGTGCCAGCAGCTTGGGGGTGGGGGGTGAAAAACTGTTTTTT.

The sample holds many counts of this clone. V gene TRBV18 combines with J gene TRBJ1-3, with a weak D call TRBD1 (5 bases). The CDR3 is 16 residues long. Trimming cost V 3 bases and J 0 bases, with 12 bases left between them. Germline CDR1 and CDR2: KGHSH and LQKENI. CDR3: CASSPSGGVSGNTIYF. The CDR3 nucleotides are TGTGCCAGCTCACCCTCGGGGGGAGTCTCTGGAAACACCATATATTTT.

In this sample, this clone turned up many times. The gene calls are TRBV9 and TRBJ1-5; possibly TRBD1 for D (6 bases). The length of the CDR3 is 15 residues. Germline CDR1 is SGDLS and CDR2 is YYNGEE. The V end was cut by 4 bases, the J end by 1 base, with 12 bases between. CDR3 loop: CASSPQGRSNQPQHF. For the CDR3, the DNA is TGTGCCAGCAGCCCACAGGGTCGGAGCAATCAGCCCCAGCATTTT. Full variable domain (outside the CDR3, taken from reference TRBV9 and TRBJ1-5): DSGVTQTPKHLITATGQRVTLRCSPRSGDLSVYWYQQSLDQGLQFLIQYYNGEERAKGNILERFSAQQFPDLHSELNLSSLELGDSALYFCASSPQGRSNQPQHFGDGTRLSIL.

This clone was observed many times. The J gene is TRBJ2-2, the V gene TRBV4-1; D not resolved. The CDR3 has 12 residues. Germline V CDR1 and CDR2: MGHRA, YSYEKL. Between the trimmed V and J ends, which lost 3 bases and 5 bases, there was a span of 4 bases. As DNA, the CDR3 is TGCGCCAGCAGCCAGCGAACCGGGGAGCTGTTTTTT. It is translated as CASSQRTGELFF.

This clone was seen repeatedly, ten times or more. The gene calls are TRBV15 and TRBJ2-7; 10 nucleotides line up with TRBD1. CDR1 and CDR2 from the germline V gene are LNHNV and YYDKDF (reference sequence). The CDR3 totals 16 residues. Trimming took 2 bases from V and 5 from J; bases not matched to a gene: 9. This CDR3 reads CATSRPGTGVHHEQYF. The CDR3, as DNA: TGTGCCACCAGCAGACCTGGGACAGGGGTCCACCACGAGCAGTACTTC.

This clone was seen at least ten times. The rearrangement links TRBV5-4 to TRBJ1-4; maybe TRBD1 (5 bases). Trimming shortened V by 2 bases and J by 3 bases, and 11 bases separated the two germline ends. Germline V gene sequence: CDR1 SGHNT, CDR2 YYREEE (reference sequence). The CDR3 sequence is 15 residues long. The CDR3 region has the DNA TGTGCCAGCAGCTTCTACGCAGGGTCTAATGAAAAACTGTTTTTT. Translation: CASSFYAGSNEKLFF.